The T cell receptor beta chain described here comes from a study of T cell responses to AZD1222 COVID-19 vaccine. Whole-study context: Second doses at about 4 or about 12 weeks were pooled.

Trimming took 4 bases from V and 4 from J, leaving 14 bases between them. CDR1 and CDR2 (germline): LNHDA, SQIVND (reference sequence). The CDR3 runs to 15 residues. Generated by immunoSEQ multiplex PCR, the TCRdb table keeps only in-frame clones and is missing some. The table records 150,000 or so clones, approximately 92% of them present only once. This chain joins TRBV19 and TRBJ2-1; D possibly corresponds to TRBD2 (6 bases). The source was peripheral blood, collected on day 0 of AZD1222 vaccination. This TCR derives from an adult in good health. DNA for the CDR3: TGTGCCAGTAGTAGGGGGTCCGGGACTTACAATGAGCAGTTCTTC. Translation: CASSRGSGTYNEQFF. Using reference TRBV19 and TRBJ2-1 for the parts outside the CDR3, the full variable domain is DGGITQSPKYLFRKEGQNVTLSCEQNLNHDAMYWYRQDPGQGLRLIYYSQIVNDFQKGDIAEGYSVSREKKESFPLTVTSAQKNPTAFYLCASSRGSGTYNEQFFGPGTRLTVL.